The rows below give T cell receptor beta chains drawn from one sample of a study of control samples from healthy donors and cancer patients. Some clones are missing from TCRdb's copy, which holds only in-frame ones; the method was immunoSEQ multiplex PCR. The sample shows approximately 100,000 clones, roughly 82% of them seen only once. Sequencing was done on a sample of blood. Receptors originate from a man in his sixties in good health. Both conserved end residues are part of each CDR3. The D gene is left open where the match is weak. For some rows the clone size is stated as once, few or many, or as a class when expanded; others skip it.

clone size: -; D gene: TRBD2; J gene: TRBJ2-2; V gene: TRBV6-2/TRBV6-3; CDR3 protein: CASSSSGRGSGELFF; CDR3 DNA: TGTGCCAGCAGTTCTAGCGGGAGAGGTAGCGGGGAGCTGTTTTTT
clone size: -; D gene: TRBD1; J gene: TRBJ2-1; V gene: TRBV5-1; CDR3 protein: CASSWTGTANSYNEQFF; CDR3 DNA: TGCGCCAGCAGCTGGACCGGGACAGCAAACTCCTACAATGAGCAGTTCTTC
clone size: -; D gene: -; J gene: TRBJ1-1; V gene: TRBV5-1; CDR3 protein: CASSGGGAALGEAFF; CDR3 DNA: TGCGCCAGCAGCGGGGGCGGGGCCGCTTTGGGGGAAGCTTTCTTT
clone size: -; D gene: TRBD1; J gene: TRBJ2-5; V gene: TRBV7-6; CDR3 protein: CASTWTGLETQYF; CDR3 DNA: TGTGCCAGCACCTGGACAGGGCTAGAGACCCAGTACTTC
clone size: -; D gene: TRBD2; J gene: TRBJ2-2; V gene: TRBV24-1; CDR3 protein: CAPSGGIRGGNSGSNTGELFF; CDR3 DNA: TGTGCCCCCAGTGGGGGGATCAGGGGGGGGAATAGCGGGAGCAACACCGGGGAGCTGTTTTTT
clone size: -; D gene: -; J gene: TRBJ2-3; V gene: TRBV9; CDR3 protein: CASSVGGGEKGDTQYF; CDR3 DNA: TGTGCCAGCAGCGTAGGTGGTGGAGAGAAGGGGGATACGCAGTATTTT
clone size: -; D gene: TRBD2; J gene: TRBJ2-6; V gene: TRBV19; CDR3 protein: CASSARLAGMSSGANVLTF; CDR3 DNA: TGTGCCAGTAGTGCCCGACTAGCGGGGATGAGCTCTGGGGCCAACGTCCTGACTTTC
clone size: -; D gene: TRBD1; J gene: TRBJ2-7; V gene: TRBV9; CDR3 protein: CASSAGTGGRYEQYF; CDR3 DNA: TGTGCCAGCAGCGCCGGGACAGGGGGCCGGTACGAGCAGTACTTC
clone size: -; D gene: TRBD1; J gene: TRBJ1-3; V gene: TRBV6-5; CDR3 protein: CASSQLGQRNTIYF; CDR3 DNA: TGTGCCAGCAGTCAATTGGGACAGCGAAACACCATATATTTT
clone size: -; D gene: -; J gene: TRBJ2-7; V gene: TRBV5-1; CDR3 protein: CASSLVAGVHEQYF; CDR3 DNA: TGCGCCAGCAGCTTGGTGGCAGGAGTCCACGAGCAGTACTTC
clone size: -; D gene: -; J gene: TRBJ2-7; V gene: TRBV7-8; CDR3 protein: CASSLISYEQYF; CDR3 DNA: TGTGCCAGCAGCCTCATATCCTACGAGCAGTACTTC
clone size: few; D gene: -; J gene: TRBJ2-1; V gene: TRBV19; CDR3 protein: CASSSDAYNEQFF; CDR3 DNA: TGTGCCAGTAGTTCCGACGCCTACAATGAGCAGTTCTTC